This section outlines one TCR beta chain sequence together with its context. This specimen belongs to a study of blood T cell repertoires in COVID-19. Across the study: Collection of acute and convalescent COVID-19 samples took place in the United States, Italy and Spain. The analysed material was cDNA or gDNA that came from T cells, B-cell-depleted T cells, or PBMCs.

The germline V gene has CDR1 SGHDT and CDR2 YYEEEE. CDR3 length: 15 residues. Trimming removed 0 bases from V and 0 bases from J, with 9 bases in between. Authors' data handling: Reference gene primer amplification yielded estimated nucleated cell counts. The repertoire was sequenced with immunoSEQ multiplex PCR; TCRdb's copy has only in-frame clones and lacks some. The V and J calls and clone size were taken over from that table, and D and trimming were inferred from the DNA. The sample records roughly 50,000 clones, under 90% being singletons. The gene calls are TRBV5-6 and TRBJ1-2; D is unclear. Sequences were obtained from peripheral blood. This TCR came from a human donor in a cohort sampled during active COVID-19. CDR3 sequence (DNA): TGTGCCAGCAGCTTGGCCTGGGCAGCTAACTATGGCTACACCTTC. Its protein is CASSLAWAANYGYTF.